Listed below are T cell receptor beta chains from one sample, sequenced in a study of blood T cells in healthy people across ages. TCRdb re-analysed the 5' RACE reads in MiXCR, keeping a single row per CDR3 protein. The data show some 1.5 million distinct CDR3 sequences, under 30% seen once. Sequencing used blood. The receptor set was obtained from a woman aged 25 to 39 in good health. CDR3s include the opening cysteine and the closing phenylalanine or tryptophan. The D gene is left open where the match is weak. Clone size is stated in some rows and not others, as once, few, many or a class when expanded.

clone size	CDR3 length	V gene	J gene	D gene	CDR3 DNA	CDR3 protein
few	16	TRBV14	TRBJ2-7	TRBD1	TGTGCCAGCAGCCAAGAAGGGACAGGGCCCTCCTACGAGCAGTACTTC	CASSQEGTGPSYEQYF
many	13	TRBV15	TRBJ2-7	.	TGTGCCACCAGCAGAGACGAGACCTACGAGCAGTACTTC	CATSRDETYEQYF
.	18	TRBV5-5	TRBJ2-6	.	TGTACCAGCAGCCCCTATTTGGGGGTTTCGTCCGGGGCCAACGTCCTGACTTTC	CTSSPYLGVSSGANVLTF
.	12	TRBV27	TRBJ1-2	.	TGTGCCAGCAAAACAGGGAACTATGGCTACACCTTC	CASKTGNYGYTF
few	13	TRBV12-3/TRBV12-4	TRBJ1-2	.	TGTGCCAGCAGTTCTGGGGGGTTAGATGGCTACACCTTC	CASSSGGLDGYTF
.	16	TRBV27	TRBJ1-1	TRBD1	TGTGCCAGCAGTCCTCTCGAAAGGACAGGGGCCACTGAAGCTTTCTTT	CASSPLERTGATEAFF
many	13	TRBV19	TRBJ2-5	.	TGTGCCAGTAGTCTACGGTCAAAAGAGACCCAGTACTTC	CASSLRSKETQYF
many	13	TRBV10-3	TRBJ2-7	.	TGTGCCATCAGTGGGGACTCCACCTACGAGCAGTACTTC	CAISGDSTYEQYF
few	17	TRBV29-1	TRBJ2-6	TRBD1	TGCAGCGCCTCAAATTGGGACAGGGGCTCTGGGGCCAACGTCCTGACTTTC	CSASNWDRGSGANVLTF
many	12	TRBV6-5	TRBJ2-1	.	TGTGCCATTAGGGGGATTGGGGATGAGCAGTTCTTC	CAIRGIGDEQFF
.	15	TRBV18	TRBJ1-2	.	TGTGCCAGCTCACAAATGCCGCCGCAGAGCTATGGCTACACCTTC	CASSQMPPQSYGYTF
few	15	TRBV20-1	TRBJ2-5	.	TGCAGTGCTAGAGATCCGAGCGGCCCTTGGGGGACCCAGTACTTC	CSARDPSGPWGTQYF
few	14	TRBV2	TRBJ2-1	TRBD2	TGTGCCAGCCCTCTAGCGGGGGTTTACAATGAGCAGTTCTTC	CASPLAGVYNEQFF
.	17	TRBV5-1	TRBJ2-6	.	TGCGCCAGCAGCCCTCCGACAGGCAGCTCTGAGGCCAACGTCCTGACTTTC	CASSPPTGSSEANVLTF
.	12	TRBV3-1	TRBJ1-1	.	TGTGCCAGCAGCCAAGGGTGGACTGAAGCTTTCTTT	CASSQGWTEAFF
few	15	TRBV2	TRBJ1-1	.	TGTGCCAGCACCCTAAGCTACGGGGAAGACACTGAAGCTTTCTTT	CASTLSYGEDTEAFF
few	17	TRBV28	TRBJ2-4	TRBD1	TGTGCCAGCAGTTTATGGATGGGACAGGGGAAGGGAAACATTCAGTACTTC	CASSLWMGQGKGNIQYF
many	13	TRBV6-6	TRBJ2-7	.	TGTGCCAGCAGTTACTCTTTAGCGTACGAGCAGTACTTC	CASSYSLAYEQYF
.	14	TRBV20-1	TRBJ1-3	.	TGCAGTGCTAGAGTCGATAGGGTTGGAAACACCATATATTTT	CSARVDRVGNTIYF
.	15	TRBV9	TRBJ1-3	.	TGTGCCAGCAGCGTAGCGTGGGGATCTGGAAACACCATATATTTT	CASSVAWGSGNTIYF
many	15	TRBV4-3	TRBJ2-7	TRBD1	TGCGCCAGCAGCCAAGTAAACAGGGGAGTCAACGAGCAGTACTTC	CASSQVNRGVNEQYF
many	17	TRBV6-5	TRBJ2-4	.	TGTGCCAGCAGCTCCCGGGTCGGCAGCCTAGCCAAAAACATTCAGTACTTC	CASSSRVGSLAKNIQYF
few	15	TRBV5-1	TRBJ2-5	.	TGCGCCAGCAGCTTGGCCTACACGGGGACAGAGACCCAGTACTTC	CASSLAYTGTETQYF
.	13	TRBV24-1	TRBJ1-2	.	TGTGCCACCAGTGAACAGGCTAACTATGGCTACACCTTC	CATSEQANYGYTF
once	20	TRBV5-5	TRBJ2-1	.	TGTGCCAGCAGCTTCCCCGATTCGGCGAACCCGATATCCTCCTACAATGAGCAGTTCTTC	CASSFPDSANPISSYNEQFF
.	12	TRBV11-1	TRBJ2-7	.	TGTACCAGCAGCTTCGGGCGGGACGAGCAGTACTTC	CTSSFGRDEQYF
few	14	TRBV29-1	TRBJ2-1	.	TGCAGCGTTCGTCAGACCGAGACAGGGAGGGAGCAGTTCTTC	CSVRQTETGREQFF
.	14	TRBV12-3/TRBV12-4	TRBJ2-7	.	TGTGCCAGCAGTGCCCGGACAGAGAGCTACGAGCAGTACTTC	CASSARTESYEQYF
few	13	TRBV3-1	TRBJ1-2	.	TGTGCCAGCAGCCAAGACCTTAACCGAGGCTACACCTTC	CASSQDLNRGYTF
many	14	TRBV27	TRBJ2-5	.	TGTGCCAGCAGTTTAAAGCCACTTTCTGAGACCCAGTACTTC	CASSLKPLSETQYF
.	13	TRBV3-1	TRBJ2-7	.	TGTGCCAGCAGCCAAGATCGGATGGGGGATCAGTACTTC	CASSQDRMGDQYF
few	13	TRBV20-1	TRBJ2-7	.	TGCAGTGCAAGCCGGAACACTTCCTACGAGCAGTACTTC	CSASRNTSYEQYF
many	12	TRBV20-1	TRBJ2-5	.	TGCAGTGCTAGAAGGCAGATGAAGGCCCAGTACTTC	CSARRQMKAQYF
few	18	TRBV6-1	TRBJ1-2	TRBD1	TGTGCCAGCAGTCCCTTGAGCGGGACAGGGGCCGCGGGGAGAGGCTACACCTTC	CASSPLSGTGAAGRGYTF